Listed below are T cell receptor beta chains from one sample, sequenced in a study of T cell responses to AZD1222 COVID-19 vaccine. Generated by immunoSEQ multiplex PCR, the TCRdb table keeps only in-frame clones and is missing some. The data show more than 150,000 clones, around 89% seen once. Sequenced material: peripheral blood, taken 28 days after the second AZD1222 dose. These receptor sequences come from an adult who received the AZD1222 COVID-19 vaccine. Each CDR3 is given with its conserved first and last residue. Each record gives: D gene, J gene, clone size, V gene, CDR3 DNA, CDR3 protein. D genes are given only for firm matches. Size is stated for part of the rows, as once, few or many counts, or as a class when the clone is expanded.

NA | TRBJ1-1 | once | TRBV7-8 | TGTGCCAGCAGCCGACCCCAGGGCTCAGCTTTCTTT | CASSRPQGSAFF
NA | TRBJ1-2 | NA | TRBV6-1 | TGTGCCAGCAGTGAACGTGGAAACTATGGCTACACCTTC | CASSERGNYGYTF
TRBD2 | TRBJ2-7 | NA | TRBV5-1 | TGCGCCAGCAGCTTTCTTCCTCGAGAGGCGGGGGCCTACGAGCAGTACTTC | CASSFLPREAGAYEQYF
NA | TRBJ2-7 | few | TRBV28 | TGTGCCAGCAGGGGACGGGACGGCCCCTACGAGCAGTACTTC | CASRGRDGPYEQYF
TRBD2 | TRBJ2-3 | NA | TRBV14 | TGTGCCAGCAGCCAAAGGACCGGGGGGACAGATACGCAGTATTTT | CASSQRTGGTDTQYF
NA | TRBJ2-3 | NA | TRBV25-1 | TGTGCCAGCAGTTTATCCGGGGATACGCAGTATTTT | CASSLSGDTQYF
NA | TRBJ2-7 | NA | TRBV18 | TGTGCCAGCTCACCACCCCCGACCTACGAGCAGTACTTC | CASSPPPTYEQYF
TRBD1 | TRBJ2-7 | NA | TRBV2 | TGTGCCAGCAGGCGGACAGGGGTAAGCTACGAGCAGTACTTC | CASRRTGVSYEQYF
NA | TRBJ2-2 | NA | TRBV6-2/TRBV6-3 | TGTGCCAGCAGTTTTGTGATACTGGAGAATTCGAACACCGGGGAGCTGTTTTTT | CASSFVILENSNTGELFF
TRBD2 | TRBJ2-1 | few | TRBV30 | TGTGCCTGGATTATGAGGCGGGAGACCTACAATGAGCAGTTCTTC | CAWIMRRETYNEQFF
NA | TRBJ1-1 | many | TRBV29-1 | TGCAGCGTTGCAGCGGGAAGCACTGAAGCTTTCTTT | CSVAAGSTEAFF
NA | TRBJ1-1 | NA | TRBV9 | TGTGCCAGCAGCGTAGGGTCGCGGGACGGTACTGAAGCTTTCTTT | CASSVGSRDGTEAFF
TRBD1 | TRBJ2-7 | NA | TRBV28 | TGTGCCGGAGCCCCGGGGACAGGGGTCCACGAGCAGTACTTC | CAGAPGTGVHEQYF
TRBD2 | TRBJ2-7 | NA | TRBV6-2/TRBV6-3 | TGTGCCAGCAGTTACCCAGCGGGAGTACGGAGCTCCTACGAGCAGTACTTC | CASSYPAGVRSSYEQYF
TRBD1 | TRBJ1-4 | NA | TRBV5-1 | TGCGCCAGCAGCTTACAGGGGGCTAATGAAAAACTGTTTTTT | CASSLQGANEKLFF
TRBD2 | TRBJ2-7 | NA | TRBV7-9 | TGTGCCAGCAGCGGGACTAGCGGTCCCGCGGGGAGCTACGAGCAGTACTTC | CASSGTSGPAGSYEQYF
TRBD1 | TRBJ1-3 | NA | TRBV7-2 | TGTGCCAGCAGCTCCGACAGGGGGAACACCATATATTTT | CASSSDRGNTIYF
TRBD1 | TRBJ1-6 | NA | TRBV29-1 | TGCAGTGCTAGGACAGGGGGGACCTATAATTCACCCCTCCACTTT | CSARTGGTYNSPLHF
NA | TRBJ1-1 | NA | TRBV18 | TGTGCCAGCTCACGAAACGAGGGGGAAGCTTTCTTT | CASSRNEGEAFF
NA | TRBJ2-5 | NA | TRBV18 | TGTGCCAGCTCACCGTCTAACACCCAAGAGACCCAGTACTTC | CASSPSNTQETQYF
NA | TRBJ2-7 | NA | TRBV5-1 | TGCGCCAGCAGCCCGGAGGGTCTGGGCTACGAGCAGTACTTC | CASSPEGLGYEQYF
NA | TRBJ2-4 | NA | TRBV2 | TGTGCCAGCAGTGCACAGGGACCTCAGGACATTCAGTACTTC | CASSAQGPQDIQYF
NA | TRBJ1-1 | NA | TRBV6-5 | TGTGCCAGCCGCACAGGAGTGAACACTGAAGCTTTCTTT | CASRTGVNTEAFF
TRBD1 | TRBJ1-1 | NA | TRBV6-5 | TGTGCCAGCAGTTTCGACAGGGTTGGCACTGAAGCTTTCTTT | CASSFDRVGTEAFF
NA | TRBJ2-7 | NA | TRBV5-4 | TGTGCCAGCAGCTTGGCCGGACCCTCCTACGAGCAGTACTTC | CASSLAGPSYEQYF
NA | TRBJ2-5 | NA | TRBV9 | TGTGCCAGCAGCGTAGTGGCAGGTTGGAGGGAGACCCAGTACTTC | CASSVVAGWRETQYF
TRBD1 | TRBJ2-5 | NA | TRBV13 | TGTGCCAGCAGCGGCCGGGACAGGGGGCGAGAGACCCAGTACTTC | CASSGRDRGRETQYF
TRBD1 | TRBJ2-1 | NA | TRBV5-1 | TGCGCCAGCAGCCCCGACTGGGGGACAGGGAACAATGAGCAGTTCTTC | CASSPDWGTGNNEQFF
NA | TRBJ2-3 | NA | TRBV6-1 | TGTGCCAGCAGTGCAACCCCGTCTAGTAGCACAGATACGCAGTATTTT | CASSATPSSSTDTQYF
TRBD1 | TRBJ1-1 | NA | TRBV2 | TGTGCCAGCGTCTGGACAGGGGAGGCGAATGAAGCTTTCTTT | CASVWTGEANEAFF
TRBD1 | TRBJ2-3 | NA | TRBV30 | TGTGCTGGGACAGGGCCCAGGGCAGATACGCAGTATTTT | CAGTGPRADTQYF
TRBD2 | TRBJ2-3 | NA | TRBV7-9 | TGTGCCAGCAGCGCGGGGGGCAGGATCACTAGCACAGATACGCAGTATTTT | CASSAGGRITSTDTQYF
NA | TRBJ1-1 | NA | TRBV6-2/TRBV6-3 | TGTGCCAGCAGTCGAAGCGCTGAAGCTTTCTTT | CASSRSAEAFF
TRBD1 | TRBJ1-3 | NA | TRBV28 | TGTGCCAGCAGTGTTACAGGGGCGAACACCATATATTTT | CASSVTGANTIYF
TRBD2 | TRBJ2-7 | NA | TRBV5-4 | TGTGCCAGCACCCAAGAGGGTAGCGGGAGGAACCACGAGCAGTACTTC | CASTQEGSGRNHEQYF
NA | TRBJ2-1 | medium-sized | TRBV6-1 | TGTGCCAGCAGCCCCGGGACTGGAAATGAGCAGTTCTTC | CASSPGTGNEQFF
NA | TRBJ2-7 | NA | TRBV24-1 | TGTGCCACCAGTGACCCGGGCGGGGGCAACGAGCAGTACTTC | CATSDPGGGNEQYF
NA | TRBJ2-7 | NA | TRBV6-2/TRBV6-3 | TGTGCCAGCAGTTACACCCCGCCGGACGTCTACGAGCAGTACTTC | CASSYTPPDVYEQYF
NA | TRBJ2-5 | few | TRBV4-3 | TGCGCCAGCAGCCAAGATCTAGACACCGCGGAGACCCAGTACTTC | CASSQDLDTAETQYF
NA | TRBJ1-2 | NA | TRBV7-2 | TGTGCCAGCAGCTTACAGGGTGGTGGCTATGGCTACACCTTC | CASSLQGGGYGYTF